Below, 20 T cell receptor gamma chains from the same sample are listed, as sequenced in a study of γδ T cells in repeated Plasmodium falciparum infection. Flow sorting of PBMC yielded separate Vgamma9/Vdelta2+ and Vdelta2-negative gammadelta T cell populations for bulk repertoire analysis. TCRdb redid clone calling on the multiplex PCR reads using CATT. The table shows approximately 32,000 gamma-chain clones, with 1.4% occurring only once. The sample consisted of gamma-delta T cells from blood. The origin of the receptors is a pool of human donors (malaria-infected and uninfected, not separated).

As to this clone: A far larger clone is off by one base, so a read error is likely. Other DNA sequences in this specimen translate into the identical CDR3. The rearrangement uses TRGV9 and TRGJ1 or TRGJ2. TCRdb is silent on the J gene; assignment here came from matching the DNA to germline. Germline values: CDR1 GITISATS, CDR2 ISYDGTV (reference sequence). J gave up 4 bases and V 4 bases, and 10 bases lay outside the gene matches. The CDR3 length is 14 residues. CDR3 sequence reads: CALWEQRGYYKKLF. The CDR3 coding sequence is TGTGCCTTGTGGGAACAACGGGGCTATTATAAGAAACTCTTT.

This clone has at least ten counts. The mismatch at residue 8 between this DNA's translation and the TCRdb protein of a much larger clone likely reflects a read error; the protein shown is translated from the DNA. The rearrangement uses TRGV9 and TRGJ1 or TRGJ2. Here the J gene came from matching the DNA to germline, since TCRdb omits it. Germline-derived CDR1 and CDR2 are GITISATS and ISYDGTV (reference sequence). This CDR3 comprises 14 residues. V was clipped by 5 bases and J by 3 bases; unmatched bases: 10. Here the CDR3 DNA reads TGTGCCTTGTGGGCCCGTCCTCGTTATTATAAGAAACTCTTT. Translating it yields CALWARPRYYKKLF.

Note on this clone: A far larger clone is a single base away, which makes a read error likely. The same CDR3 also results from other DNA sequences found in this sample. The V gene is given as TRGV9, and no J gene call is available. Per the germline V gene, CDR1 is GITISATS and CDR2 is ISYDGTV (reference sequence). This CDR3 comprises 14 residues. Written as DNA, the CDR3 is TGTGCCTTGTGGGAGAAGACCCTTTATTATAAGAAGCTCTTT. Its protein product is CALWEKTLYYKKLF.

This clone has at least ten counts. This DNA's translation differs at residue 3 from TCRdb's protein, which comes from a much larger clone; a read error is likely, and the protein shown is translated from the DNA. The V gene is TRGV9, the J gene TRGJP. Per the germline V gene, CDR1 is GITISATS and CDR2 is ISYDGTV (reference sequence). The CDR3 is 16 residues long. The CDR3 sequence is CASWNTQELGKKIKVF. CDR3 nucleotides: TGTGCCTCGTGGAACACCCAAGAGTTGGGCAAAAAAATCAAGGTATTT.

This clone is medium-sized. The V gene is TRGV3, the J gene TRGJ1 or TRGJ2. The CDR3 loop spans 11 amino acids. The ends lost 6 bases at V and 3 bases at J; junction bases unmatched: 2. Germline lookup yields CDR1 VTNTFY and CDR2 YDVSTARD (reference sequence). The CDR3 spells CATWSYYKKLF. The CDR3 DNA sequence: TGTGCCACCTGGAGTTATTATAAGAAACTCTTT.

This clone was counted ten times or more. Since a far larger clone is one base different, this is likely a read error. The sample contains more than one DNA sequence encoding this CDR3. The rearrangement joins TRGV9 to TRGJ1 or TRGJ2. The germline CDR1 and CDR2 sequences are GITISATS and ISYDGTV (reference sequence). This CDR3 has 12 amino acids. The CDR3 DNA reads TGTGCCTTGTGGGAGGGGTATTATAAGAAGCTCTTT. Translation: CALWEGYYKKLF.

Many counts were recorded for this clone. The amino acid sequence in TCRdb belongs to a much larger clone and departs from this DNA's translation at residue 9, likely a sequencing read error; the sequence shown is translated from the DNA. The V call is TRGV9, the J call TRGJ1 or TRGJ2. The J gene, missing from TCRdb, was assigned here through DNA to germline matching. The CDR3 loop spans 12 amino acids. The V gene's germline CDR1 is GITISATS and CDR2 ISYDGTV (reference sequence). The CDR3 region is CALWEVYYRKLF. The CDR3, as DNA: TGTGCCTTGTGGGAGGTTTATTATAGGAAACTCTTT.

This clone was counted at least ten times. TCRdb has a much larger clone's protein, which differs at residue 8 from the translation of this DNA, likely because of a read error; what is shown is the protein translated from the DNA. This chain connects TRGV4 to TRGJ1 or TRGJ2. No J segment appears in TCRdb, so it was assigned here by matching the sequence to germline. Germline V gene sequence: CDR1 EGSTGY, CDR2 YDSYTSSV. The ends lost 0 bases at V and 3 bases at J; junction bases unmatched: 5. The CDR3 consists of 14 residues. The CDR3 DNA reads TGTGCCACCTGGGATGGGCCTTGTTATTATAAGAAACTCTTT. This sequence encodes CATWDGPCYYKKLF.

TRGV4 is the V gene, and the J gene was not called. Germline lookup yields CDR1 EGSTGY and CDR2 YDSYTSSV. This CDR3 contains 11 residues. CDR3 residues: CATWDEPFRLF. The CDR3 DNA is TGTGCCACCTGGGATGAGCCTTTTAGGCTCTTT.

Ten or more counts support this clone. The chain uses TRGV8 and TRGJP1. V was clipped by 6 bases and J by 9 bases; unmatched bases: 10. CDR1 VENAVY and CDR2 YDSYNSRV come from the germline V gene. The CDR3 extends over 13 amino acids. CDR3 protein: CATWTQKSWFKIF. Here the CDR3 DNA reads TGTGCCACCTGGACCCAAAAAAGTTGGTTCAAGATATTT.

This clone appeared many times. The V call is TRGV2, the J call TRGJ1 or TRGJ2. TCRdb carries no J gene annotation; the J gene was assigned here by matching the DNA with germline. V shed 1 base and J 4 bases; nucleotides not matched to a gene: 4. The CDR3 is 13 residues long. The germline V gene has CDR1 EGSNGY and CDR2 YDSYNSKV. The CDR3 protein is CATWDGGYYKKLF. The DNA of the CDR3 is TGTGCCACCTGGGACGGCGGGTATTATAAGAAACTCTTT.

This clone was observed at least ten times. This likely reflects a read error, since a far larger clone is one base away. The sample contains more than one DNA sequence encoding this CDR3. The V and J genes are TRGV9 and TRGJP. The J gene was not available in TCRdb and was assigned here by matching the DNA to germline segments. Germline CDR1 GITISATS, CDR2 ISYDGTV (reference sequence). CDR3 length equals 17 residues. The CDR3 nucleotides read TGTGCCTTGTGGGAGGTCCCGCAAGAGTTGGGCAAAAAGATCAAGGTATTT. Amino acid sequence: CALWEVPQELGKKIKVF.

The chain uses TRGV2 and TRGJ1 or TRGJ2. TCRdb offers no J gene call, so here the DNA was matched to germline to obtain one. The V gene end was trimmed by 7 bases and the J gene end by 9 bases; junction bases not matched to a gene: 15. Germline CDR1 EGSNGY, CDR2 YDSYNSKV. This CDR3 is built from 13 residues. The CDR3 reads CATCAIREFKKLF. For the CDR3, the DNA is TGTGCCACCTGCGCGATTCGTGAATTTAAGAAACTCTTT.

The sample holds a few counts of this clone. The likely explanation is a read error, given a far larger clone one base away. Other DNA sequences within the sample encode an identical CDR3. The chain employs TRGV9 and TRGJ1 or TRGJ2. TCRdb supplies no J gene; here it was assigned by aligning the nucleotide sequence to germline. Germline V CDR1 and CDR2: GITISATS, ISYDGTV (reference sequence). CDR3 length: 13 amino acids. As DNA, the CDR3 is TGCGCCTTGTGGGACCCGGGGGATTATAAGAAACTCTTT. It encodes CALWDPGDYKKLF.

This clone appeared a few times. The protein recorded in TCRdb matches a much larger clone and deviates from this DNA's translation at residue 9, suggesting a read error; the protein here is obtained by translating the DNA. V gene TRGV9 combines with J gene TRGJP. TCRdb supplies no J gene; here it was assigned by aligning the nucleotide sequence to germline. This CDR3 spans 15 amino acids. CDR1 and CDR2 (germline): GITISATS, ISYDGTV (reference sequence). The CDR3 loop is CALWEVLLDKKIKVF. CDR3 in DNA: TGTGCCTTGTGGGAGGTGTTGTTGGACAAAAAAATCAAGGTATTT.

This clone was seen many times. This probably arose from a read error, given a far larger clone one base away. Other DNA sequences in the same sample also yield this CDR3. Written as DNA, the CDR3 is TGCGCCACCTGGGACCCCCCGGGATATAAGAAACTCTTT. Translating gives CATWDPPGYKKLF. This sequence joins TRGV2 and TRGJ1 or TRGJ2. Here the J gene came from matching the DNA to germline, since TCRdb omits it. CDR3 size: 13 residues. Germline V CDR1 and CDR2: EGSNGY, YDSYNSKV.

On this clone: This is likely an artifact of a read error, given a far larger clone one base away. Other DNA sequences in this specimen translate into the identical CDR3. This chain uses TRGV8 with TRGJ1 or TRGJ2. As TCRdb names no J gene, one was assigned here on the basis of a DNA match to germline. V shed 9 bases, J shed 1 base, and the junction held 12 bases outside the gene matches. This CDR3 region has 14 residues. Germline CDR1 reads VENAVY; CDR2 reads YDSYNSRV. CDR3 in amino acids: CATPELANYYKKLF. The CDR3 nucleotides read TGTGCCACCCCCGAGTTGGCAAATTATTATAAGAAACTCTTT.

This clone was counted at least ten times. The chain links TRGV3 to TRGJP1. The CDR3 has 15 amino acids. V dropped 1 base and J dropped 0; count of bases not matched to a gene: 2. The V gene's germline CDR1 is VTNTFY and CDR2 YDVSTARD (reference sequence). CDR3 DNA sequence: TGTGCCACCTGGGACAGTTATACCACTGGTTGGTTCAAGATATTT. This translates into CATWDSYTTGWFKIF.

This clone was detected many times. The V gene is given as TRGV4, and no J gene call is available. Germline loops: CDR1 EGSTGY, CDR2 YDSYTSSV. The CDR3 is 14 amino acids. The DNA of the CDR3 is TGTGCCACCTGGGATGGGCCGAAAAATGGAAGAGAACTCTTT. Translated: CATWDGPKNGRELF.

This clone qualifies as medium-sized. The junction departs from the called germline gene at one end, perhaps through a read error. CDR3 in DNA: TGTGCCTTGCGGGAGACTCAAGAGTTGGGCAAAAAAATCAAGGTATTT. Translated, it gives CALRETQELGKKIKVF. The chain uses TRGV9 and TRGJP. Looked up from germline, CDR1 is GITISATS and CDR2 is ISYDGTV (reference sequence). The CDR3 length is 16 residues.